Each of the 28 T cell receptor beta chains below was sequenced from the same sample in a study of OX40 agonist ivuxolimab in advanced cancers. Sequenced by immunoSEQ multiplex PCR; TCRdb stores in-frame clones only, minus some. The sample has more than 15,000 clones; about 82% are singletons. The sample here was CD4+ or CD8+ T cells sorted from blood, taken in a trial of the OX40 agonist ivuxolimab. The receptors stem from an adult with an advanced solid tumor such as melanoma, head and neck, liver or kidney cancer.

This rearrangement joins TRBV6-1 to TRBJ1-1, with TRBD1 identical over 11 bases. Unmatched junction bases numbered 2, after V lost 1 base and J lost 4 bases. Germline lookup yields CDR1 MNHNS and CDR2 SASEGT. The CDR3 totals 15 residues. The CDR3 protein is CASSEGGTGGTEAFF. CDR3 coding DNA: TGTGCCAGCAGTGAAGGGGGGACAGGGGGCACTGAAGCTTTCTTT.

This clone was observed a handful of times. A junction boundary mismatches the germline segment, possibly from a read error. The chain uses TRBV5-1 and TRBJ2-7, with D uncertain. Germline V gene sequence: CDR1 SGHRS, CDR2 YFSETQ. This CDR3 is built from 14 residues. The CDR3 nucleotides read TGCGCCAGCGGCTTGAGTAGGGCAACCTACGAGCAGTACTTC. This translates into CASGLSRATYEQYF.

The chain uses TRBV7-9 and TRBJ1-5, with D hard to call. Germline V gene sequence: CDR1 SEHNR, CDR2 FQNEAQ (reference sequence). The CDR3 runs to 14 residues. Trimming stripped 0 bases from V and 6 bases from J, with 9 bases between. This CDR3 reads CASSLATSGQPQHF. Written as DNA, the CDR3 is TGTGCCAGCAGCTTAGCCACTTCGGGTCAGCCCCAGCATTTT.

The chain joins TRBV9 to TRBJ2-3, with 13 bases identical to TRBD2. The CDR3 extends over 16 amino acids. Germline CDR1 and CDR2: SGDLS and YYNGEE. V lost 4 bases to trimming and J lost 5 bases; unmatched junction nucleotides: 7. CDR3 in amino acids: CASSPTTSGGIDTQYF. The CDR3 region has the DNA TGTGCCAGCAGCCCGACGACTAGCGGGGGGATAGATACGCAGTATTTT.

The V gene is TRBV19, the J gene TRBJ2-2, with D unresolved. The germline V and J ends were trimmed by 3 bases and 6 bases, with 2 bases remaining between them. CDR1 and CDR2 (germline): LNHDA, SQIVND (reference sequence). The length of the CDR3 is 11 residues. The DNA for the CDR3 is TGTGCCAGTAGTATGCCCGGGGAGCTGTTTTTT. Amino acids: CASSMPGELFF.

The rearrangement joins TRBV20-1 to TRBJ2-1; possible D gene TRBD2, 5 bases. This CDR3 has 10 residues. V was clipped by 3 bases and J by 9 bases, with 6 bases between them. The germline CDR1 and CDR2 sequences are DFQATT and SNEGSKA (reference sequence). CDR3 in DNA: TGCAGTGCTAGCGGGGTTGAGCAGTTCTTC. This translates into CSASGVEQFF.

This chain joins TRBV7-6 and TRBJ2-7; TRBD1 agrees at 8 bases. The J segment lost 5 bases and the V segment lost 5 bases, leaving 11 bases of the junction unmatched. The CDR3 loop spans 15 amino acids. Per germline, CDR1 SGHVS and CDR2 FNYEAQ. The CDR3 nucleotides are TGTGCCAGCAGCCGAAACAGGGGGTCAATCAACGAGCAGTACTTC. Its protein product is CASSRNRGSINEQYF.

The chain uses TRBV7-9 and TRBJ2-1; maybe TRBD1 (5 bases). The CDR3 has 14 residues. The V gene's germline CDR1 is SEHNR and CDR2 FQNEAQ (reference sequence). V was cut by 6 bases and J by 3 bases, with 12 bases left in between. CDR3 coding DNA: TGTGCCAGCAGAGCGACAGACCTCTACAATGAGCAGTTCTTC. Protein: CASRATDLYNEQFF.

The sample holds one count of this clone. This chain connects TRBV27 to TRBJ2-3; D remains ambiguous. Germline CDR1 reads MNHEY; CDR2 reads SMNVEV (reference sequence). Between the trimmed V and J ends, which lost 5 bases and 8 bases, there was a span of 20 bases. This CDR3 has 15 amino acids. As DNA, the CDR3 is TGTGCCAGCAGTACTCCTACCATTGGGCACGGTACGCAGTATTTT. As protein: CASSTPTIGHGTQYF.

The rearrangement uses TRBV5-1 and TRBJ2-3; D is undetermined. The length of the CDR3 is 13 residues. V was clipped by 0 bases and J by 1 base, with 3 bases between them. From germline, CDR1 is SGHRS and CDR2 YFSETQ. In DNA form, the CDR3 reads TGCGCCAGCAGCTTGGAGGGCACAGATACGCAGTATTTT. Encoded protein: CASSLEGTDTQYF.

The chain has TRBV7-6 and TRBJ2-2, with 7 bases fitting TRBD2. The CDR3 runs to 17 residues. J gave up 6 bases and V 0 bases, and 10 bases lay outside the gene matches. Germline CDR1 reads SGHVS; CDR2 reads FNYEAQ. The CDR3 region is CASSLASGTTYSGELFF. CDR3 in DNA: TGTGCCAGCAGCTTAGCCTCCGGGACTACCTACTCCGGGGAGCTGTTTTTT. The variable domain in full, with the rest retrieved from reference TRBV7-6 and TRBJ2-2, is GAGVSQSPRYKVTKRGQDVALRCDPISGHVSLYWYRQALGQGPEFLTYFNYEAQQDKSGLPNDRFSAERPEGSISTLTIQRTEQRDSAMYRCASSLASGTTYSGELFFGEGSRLTVL.

This chain uses TRBV9 with TRBJ1-2, with 7 bases fitting TRBD1. CDR1 is SGDLS and CDR2 is YYNGEE in the germline V gene. The CDR3 extends over 14 amino acids. After removal of 4 bases from V and 2 bases from J, the junction contained 5 bases not matched to a gene. CDR3 in amino acids: CASSPGGGNYGYTF. The CDR3 region has the DNA TGTGCCAGCAGCCCAGGGGGGGGAAACTATGGCTACACCTTC.

This rearrangement joins TRBV7-3 to TRBJ2-3, with D possibly called TRBD1 or TRBD2 (6 bases each). This CDR3 is 15 amino acids long. Deletions cut 0 bases from V and 1 base from J, with 8 bases between. Germline CDR1 SGHTA, CDR2 FQGTGA. The CDR3 region has the DNA TGTGCCAGCAGCTTAACAGGGGGGCGCACAGATACGCAGTATTTT. This sequence encodes CASSLTGGRTDTQYF. The entire variable domain, with the rest obtained from reference TRBV7-3 and TRBJ2-3, is as follows: GAGVSQTPSNKVTEKGKYVELRCDPISGHTALYWYRQSLGQGPEFLIYFQGTGAADDSGLPNDRFFAVRPEGSVSTLKIQRTERGDSAVYLCASSLTGGRTDTQYFGPGTRLTVL.

J is TRBJ2-5 and V is TRBV5-1; 11 bases agree with TRBD1. Trimming cost V 2 bases and J 5 bases; bases outside gene matches: 8. Germline V gene lookup returns CDR1 SGHRS and CDR2 YFSETQ. CDR3 length equals 16 residues. CDR3 sequence reads: CASSFLTGTGGETQYF. Written as DNA, the CDR3 is TGCGCCAGCAGCTTCTTAACCGGGACAGGGGGGGAGACCCAGTACTTC.

The chain couples TRBV4-2 to TRBJ2-5; possibly TRBD2 for D (7 bases). This CDR3 has 16 residues. The ends were cut back, 3 bases at V and 4 bases at J, with 18 bases in the middle. In germline, CDR1 is LGHNA, CDR2 YNFKEQ. CDR3 in amino acids: CASSQGGTWGRETQYF. The CDR3 DNA reads TGTGCCAGCAGCCAGGGGGGGACATGGGGACGAGAGACCCAGTACTTC.

The genes are TRBV30 and TRBJ1-4, with D possibly matching TRBD1 (5 bases). Germline lookup yields CDR1 GTSNPN and CDR2 SVGIG (reference sequence). The CDR3 spans 14 residues. Deletions cut 3 bases from V and 1 base from J, with 9 bases between. The CDR3 DNA reads TGTGCCTGGAGGCAGGGAGGAACTAATGAAAAACTGTTTTTT. Protein sequence: CAWRQGGTNEKLFF.

This sequence joins TRBV5-1 and TRBJ1-2, with a weak D call TRBD1 (5 bases). The CDR3 sequence is 17 residues long. V lost 2 bases, J lost 6 bases, and 23 bases lay in between. The germline V gene has CDR1 SGHRS and CDR2 YFSETQ. The CDR3, as DNA: TGCGCCAGCAGCTTACAATTGGGGTCAGGGCGAGGTAATGGCTACACCTTC. It translates to CASSLQLGSGRGNGYTF. The full variable domain, with the rest looked up from reference TRBV5-1 and TRBJ1-2, is KAGVTQTPRYLIKTRGQQVTLSCSPISGHRSVSWYQQTPGQGLQFLFEYFSETQRNKGNFPGRFSGRQFSNSRSEMNVSTLELGDSALYLCASSLQLGSGRGNGYTFGSGTRLTVV.

CDR3 in amino acids: CASRLAGGTNEKLFF. The CDR3, as DNA: TGCGCCAGCCGCCTGGCGGGGGGGACTAATGAAAAACTGTTTTTT. This rearrangement joins TRBV5-1 to TRBJ1-4; tentative D call: TRBD1 (5 bases). This CDR3 has 15 amino acids. Germline CDR1 SGHRS, CDR2 YFSETQ. The ends were cut back, 7 bases at V and 2 bases at J, with 15 bases in the middle.

This clone was detected a few times. The V call is TRBV19, the J call TRBJ2-7; TRBD2 might be the D (5 bases). Germline V gene data show CDR1 as LNHDA and CDR2 as SQIVND (reference sequence). The CDR3 spans 15 residues. Trimming removed 5 bases at V and 0 bases at J, with 14 bases between. This CDR3 is CASSAERSSSYEQYF. For the CDR3, the DNA is TGTGCCAGTAGTGCCGAGCGGTCTAGCTCCTACGAGCAGTACTTC.

The rearrangement joins TRBV6-1 to TRBJ1-1; D uncertain. The V gene lost 7 bases and the J gene lost 0 bases, with 12 bases spanning the gap. Germline CDR1 and CDR2: MNHNS and SASEGT. This CDR3 is built from 14 residues. Written as DNA, the CDR3 is TGTGCCAGCACCGCGGGTCCACTGAACACTGAAGCTTTCTTT. This encodes CASTAGPLNTEAFF.

The chain combines TRBV29-1 with TRBJ1-2, with 8 positions matching TRBD1. Trimming took 7 bases from V and 3 from J; bases not matched to a gene: 22. This CDR3 spans 18 amino acids. The germline CDR1 and CDR2 sequences are SQVTM and ANQGSEA. CDR3 coding DNA: TGCAGCGCTCCCGGGGGGGCCAGGGGGCTGATATCTGACTATGGCTACACCTTC. This translates into CSAPGGARGLISDYGYTF.

The chain recombines TRBV2 with TRBJ2-7; the D gene is possibly TRBD1 (5 bases). Germline CDR1 SNHLY, CDR2 FYNNEI. The CDR3 extends over 13 amino acids. The V and J ends lost 3 bases and 5 bases respectively, with 11 bases between them. CDR3 DNA: TGTGCCAGCAGTGAGCCAGGGTGGGACGAGCAGTACTTC. It yields the protein CASSEPGWDEQYF.

The chain is built from TRBV11-2 and TRBJ2-1; 9 bases are a match to TRBD2. The CDR3 has 17 amino acids. The germline V gene encodes CDR1 SGHAT and CDR2 FQNNGV. With 2 bases clipped from V and 3 bases from J, the junction kept 8 bases outside the gene matches. The CDR3 here is CASSLPLSGRLYNEQFF. The DNA of the CDR3 is TGTGCCAGCAGCTTACCCTTGAGCGGGAGGCTCTACAATGAGCAGTTCTTC.

This clone was seen once. The chain links TRBV11-2 to TRBJ1-1, with unresolved D. V was trimmed by 3 bases and J by 10 bases, leaving 12 bases between them. Per germline, CDR1 SGHAT and CDR2 FQNNGV. CDR3 length equals 12 residues. CDR3 region: CASSLVINAAFF. The CDR3 bases are TGTGCCAGCAGCTTGGTCATTAACGCAGCTTTCTTT.

The rearrangement joins TRBV7-2 to TRBJ1-2; TRBD1 agrees at 7 bases. The CDR3 sequence is 17 residues long. The germline V gene has CDR1 SGHTA and CDR2 FQGNSA. The J segment lost 0 bases and the V segment lost 1 base, leaving 8 bases of the junction unmatched. Written as DNA, the CDR3 is TGTGCCAGCAGCTTAGGACCCAGGGGGTTCCCTAACTATGGCTACACCTTC. This sequence encodes CASSLGPRGFPNYGYTF.

The V and J genes are TRBV11-3 and TRBJ2-7; D is possibly TRBD2 (5 bases). The CDR3 runs to 14 residues. Germline V lookup: CDR1 SGHNT, CDR2 YENEEA. Trimming cost V 5 bases and J 2 bases, with 13 bases left between them. CDR3 loop: CASSRGGDTYEQYF. CDR3 DNA sequence: TGTGCCAGCAGCCGAGGAGGCGATACCTACGAGCAGTACTTC.

This clone has just one count. The CDR3 DNA sequence: TGTGCCAGCAGGGGTAGAAGTTCTGGGGCCAACGTCCTGACTTTC. Amino acids: CASRGRSSGANVLTF. The V and J genes are TRBV2 and TRBJ2-6; D remains ambiguous. V lost 6 bases, J lost 1 base, and 10 bases lay in between. CDR1 SNHLY and CDR2 FYNNEI come from the germline V gene. The CDR3 runs to 15 residues.

The chain has TRBV6-5 and TRBJ2-5, with 8 bases matching TRBD2. The CDR3 has 14 residues. V shed 4 bases, J shed 2 bases, and the junction held 3 bases outside the gene matches. Germline lookup yields CDR1 MNHEY and CDR2 SVGAGI. Here the CDR3 DNA reads TGTGCCAGCAGTTCCATAGCGGGACAAGAGACCCAGTACTTC. This codes for CASSSIAGQETQYF.